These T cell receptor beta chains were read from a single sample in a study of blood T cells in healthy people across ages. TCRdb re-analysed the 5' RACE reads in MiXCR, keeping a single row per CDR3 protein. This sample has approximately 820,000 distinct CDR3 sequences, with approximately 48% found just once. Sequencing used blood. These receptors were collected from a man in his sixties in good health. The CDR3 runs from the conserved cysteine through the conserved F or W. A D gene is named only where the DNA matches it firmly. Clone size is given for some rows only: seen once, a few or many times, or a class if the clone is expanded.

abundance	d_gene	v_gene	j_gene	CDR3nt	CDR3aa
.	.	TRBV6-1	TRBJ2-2	TGTGCCAGCAGTGGCGGCAGGGGTACCACCGGGGAGCTGTTTTTT	CASSGGRGTTGELFF
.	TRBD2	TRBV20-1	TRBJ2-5	TGCAGTGCTAGAGATCTCCGGGGGGGCCGACAAGAGACCCAGTACTTC	CSARDLRGGRQETQYF
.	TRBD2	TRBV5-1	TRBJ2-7	TGCGCCAGCAGCCTAGGACTAGCGTTGGATGAGCAGTACTTC	CASSLGLALDEQYF
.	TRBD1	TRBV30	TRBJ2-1	TGTGCCTGGAGTATCCCTCCGGGACAGGTGTTCTTC	CAWSIPPGQVFF
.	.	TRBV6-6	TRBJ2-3	TGTGCCAGCAGTTCCCTTTGGAATACGCAGTATTTT	CASSSLWNTQYF
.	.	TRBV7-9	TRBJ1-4	TGTGCCAGCAGCCCTAGAATGGTTTCGGCTAATGAAAAACTGTTTTTT	CASSPRMVSANEKLFF
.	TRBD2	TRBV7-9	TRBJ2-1	TGTGCCAGCAGCCGTGGACTAGCGGGGGTAGCGGAGCAGTTCTTC	CASSRGLAGVAEQFF
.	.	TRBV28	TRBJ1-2	TGTGCCAGCAGCCCAAGTTACTATGGCTACACCTTC	CASSPSYYGYTF
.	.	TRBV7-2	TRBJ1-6	TGTGCCAGCCAGATCTGGAGGGATAAAAATTCACCCCTCCACTTT	CASQIWRDKNSPLHF
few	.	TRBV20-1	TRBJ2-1	TGCAGTACCCCAGACCGAAACAATGAGCAGTTCTTC	CSTPDRNNEQFF
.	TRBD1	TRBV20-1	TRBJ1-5	TGCGGTGCTAAGACAGGGGTGGCGAGCAATCAGCCCCAGCATTTT	CGAKTGVASNQPQHF
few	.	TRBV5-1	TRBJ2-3	TGCGCCAGCAGCTCGGGACAAGGACCCACAGATACGCAGTATTTT	CASSSGQGPTDTQYF
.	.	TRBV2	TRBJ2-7	TGTGCCAGCAGCTACGACCGAGAGTACGAGCAGTACTTC	CASSYDREYEQYF
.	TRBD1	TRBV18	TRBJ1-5	TGTGCCAGCTCACTCCCGACAGGGCGTAGCAATCAGCCCCAGCATTTT	CASSLPTGRSNQPQHF
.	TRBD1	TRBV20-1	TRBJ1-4	TGCAGTGCTGAGCTACAGGGGGTGCATGAAAAACTGTTTTTT	CSAELQGVHEKLFF
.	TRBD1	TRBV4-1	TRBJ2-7	TGCGCCAGCAGCCATCCCGACAGGGTCTACGAGCAGTACTTC	CASSHPDRVYEQYF
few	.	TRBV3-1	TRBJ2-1	TGTGCCAGCAGCCAAGCGTTCGCGGGGTCCAGCGAGTATGAGCAGTTCTTC	CASSQAFAGSSEYEQFF
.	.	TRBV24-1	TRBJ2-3	TGTGCCACCAGTGATGGTAGGGATTTGGCGCAGTATTTT	CATSDGRDLAQYF
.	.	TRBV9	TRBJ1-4	TGTGCCAGCAGCAGACTACAGTCTAATGAAAAACTGTTTTTT	CASSRLQSNEKLFF
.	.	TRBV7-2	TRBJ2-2	TGTGCCAGCAGCTTAGCGGAAGACATCCTCACCGGGGAGCTGTTTTTT	CASSLAEDILTGELFF
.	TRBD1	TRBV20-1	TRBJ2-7	TGCAGTGCTAGAGGGGGGACAGCAGTACGCGAGCAGTACTTC	CSARGGTAVREQYF
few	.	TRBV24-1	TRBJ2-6	TGTGCCACCAGTGATGCGGGGACTCTCCCTGGGGCCAACATCCTGACTTTC	CATSDAGTLPGANILTF
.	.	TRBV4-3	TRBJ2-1	TGCGCCAGCAGCCAAGACCAAAATACCTACAATGAGCAGTTCTTC	CASSQDQNTYNEQFF
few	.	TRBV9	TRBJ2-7	TGTGCCAGCAGCGCCCGGGACGGACCCTACGAGCAGTACTTC	CASSARDGPYEQYF
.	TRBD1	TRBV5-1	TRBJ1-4	TGCGCCAGCAGCTTACAGGGGGCGGGTAATGAAAAACTGTTTTTT	CASSLQGAGNEKLFF
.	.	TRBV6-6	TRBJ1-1	TGTGCCAGCACCCTAAGCCGAGGACGGGTGAACACTGAAGCTTTCTTT	CASTLSRGRVNTEAFF
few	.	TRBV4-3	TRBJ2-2	TGCGCCAGCAGCCACTCTCCGACGAACACCGGGGAGCTGTTTTTT	CASSHSPTNTGELFF
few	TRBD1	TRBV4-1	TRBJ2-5	TGCGCCAGCAGCCAAGTGCGGACAGGGGGCGGAGAGACCCAGTACTTC	CASSQVRTGGGETQYF
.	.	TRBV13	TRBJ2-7	TGTGCCAGCAGCTTAAAGGACGTTACCTACGAGCAGTACTTC	CASSLKDVTYEQYF
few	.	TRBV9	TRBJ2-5	TGTGCCAGCAGCGTAGGGCAGGGGAAAGAGACCCAGTACTTC	CASSVGQGKETQYF
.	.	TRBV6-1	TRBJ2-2	TGTGCCAGCAGATACCCAGGACGAAACACCGGGGAGCTGTTTTTT	CASRYPGRNTGELFF
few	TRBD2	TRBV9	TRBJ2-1	TGTGCCAGCAGCGCCCGGGAGGCCGTCGGCGAGCAGTTCTTC	CASSAREAVGEQFF
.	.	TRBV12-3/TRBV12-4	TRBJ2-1	TGTGCCGGCAGTCCTACTAGCCGTGAGCAGTTCTTC	CAGSPTSREQFF
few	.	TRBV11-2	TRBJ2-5	TGTGCCAGCAGCTCCCTGGAAGAGACCCAGTACTTC	CASSSLEETQYF
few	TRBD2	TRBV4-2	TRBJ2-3	TGTGCCAGCAGCCACCAAGGAGCGGGGGGGGTGTCAGATACGCAGTATTTT	CASSHQGAGGVSDTQYF
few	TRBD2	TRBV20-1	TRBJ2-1	TGCAGTGCTAGAGAGACTACACGGACTAGCGGGGGGGACTCCTACAATGAGCAGTTCTTC	CSARETTRTSGGDSYNEQFF
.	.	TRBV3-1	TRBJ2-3	TGTGCCAGCAGCCACAGCGACGGGTGGGCAGATACGCAGTATTTT	CASSHSDGWADTQYF